This passage covers 11 T cell receptor beta chains from one sample sequenced in a study of PD-L1 blockade in urothelial cancer. Time point specified: pretreatment peripheral blood. Profiled with immunoSEQ multiplex PCR; TCRdb holds only in-frame clones, not every one. The sample contains about 80,000 clones, roughly 80% of which appear only once. The sequencing here drew on PBMCs, taken around atezolizumab (anti-PD-L1) treatment. The receptors originated from a man aged 35 to 55 with urothelial cancer.

This sequence joins TRBV5-6 and TRBJ1-2; TRBD1 matches 8 bases. The length of the CDR3 is 13 residues. Unmatched junction bases numbered 7, after V lost 4 bases and J lost 8 bases. Germline V gives CDR1 SGHDT, CDR2 YYEEEE. DNA for the CDR3: TGTGCCAGCAGCCTGGGACAGGTGGACGGCTACACCTTC. This gives the protein CASSLGQVDGYTF. The variable domain in full, with the rest retrieved from reference TRBV5-6 and TRBJ1-2, is DAGVTQSPTHLIKTRGQQVTLRCSPKSGHDTVSWYQQALGQGPQFIFQYYEEEERQRGNFPDRFSGHQFPNYSSELNVNALLLGDSALYLCASSLGQVDGYTFGSGTRLTVV.

This chain connects TRBV30 to TRBJ1-2; 7 nucleotides match TRBD1. The V and J ends lost 6 bases and 4 bases, in that order; junction bases with no gene match: 8. Germline loops: CDR1 GTSNPN, CDR2 SVGIG (reference sequence). The CDR3 is 13 residues long. The CDR3 nucleotides are TGTGCCTGCGCCCGGGACAGAAGCTATGGCTACACCTTC. Translation: CACARDRSYGYTF.

The chain employs TRBV18 and TRBJ1-5; 7 bases match TRBD1. Per the germline V gene, CDR1 is KGHSH and CDR2 is LQKENI. This CDR3 is 17 amino acids long. V was clipped by 1 base and J by 3 bases; unmatched bases: 9. The CDR3 DNA reads as TGTGCCAGCTCACCACAGTTAGGGACAGAAAACAATCAGCCCCAGCATTTT. It codes for CASSPQLGTENNQPQHF.

V gene TRBV9 combines with J gene TRBJ2-3; 8 bases agree with TRBD2. Germline-derived CDR1 and CDR2 are SGDLS and YYNGEE. The CDR3 extends over 17 amino acids. The V and J ends lost 0 bases and 7 bases, in that order; junction bases with no gene match: 13. The CDR3 region is CASSVDPGGGLRNTQYF. CDR3 nucleotide sequence: TGTGCCAGCAGCGTAGATCCCGGGGGGGGTTTGAGGAATACGCAGTATTTT.

The CDR3 DNA sequence: TGCGCCAGCAGCCTTCGGACAGGGGCGGGGGAGACCCAGTACTTC. It translates to CASSLRTGAGETQYF. The J gene is TRBJ2-5, the V gene TRBV4-1; 9 bases agree with TRBD1. Germline-derived CDR1 and CDR2 are MGHRA and YSYEKL. The CDR3 runs 15 residues. J was trimmed by 5 bases and V by 4 bases; bases with no gene match: 8.

This chain links TRBV5-8 with TRBJ2-1; D might be TRBD2 (5 bases). This CDR3 has 16 amino acids. Germline assignment: CDR1 SGHTS and CDR2 YDEGEE. The V and J ends lost 3 bases and 5 bases respectively, with 18 bases between them. CDR3 sequence (DNA): TGTGCCAGCAGCTGGGGAGTCAGCGGAGGAAACAATGAGCAGTTCTTC. This codes for CASSWGVSGGNNEQFF.

This clone has only one observation. This chain links TRBV6-4 with TRBJ2-1; 7 bases fit TRBD1. CDR3 length equals 14 residues. The germline V gene encodes CDR1 MRHNA and CDR2 SNTAGT. The V gene end was trimmed by 2 bases and the J gene end by 11 bases; junction bases not matched to a gene: 9. The CDR3 region is CASSDLGRQGKQFF. The CDR3 DNA reads as TGTGCCAGCAGTGACCTTGGGAGACAGGGCAAGCAGTTCTTC.

The chain links TRBV2 to TRBJ2-1; 11 bases match TRBD2. The CDR3 is made up of 16 amino acids. CDR1 and CDR2 (germline): SNHLY, FYNNEI. V shed 6 bases, J shed 3 bases, and the junction held 7 bases outside the gene matches. The CDR3 loop is CASRPGLADFYNEQFF. The CDR3 DNA is TGTGCCAGCAGGCCGGGACTAGCGGATTTCTACAATGAGCAGTTCTTC.

The chain couples TRBV19 to TRBJ1-5, with TRBD1 matching 8 bases. This CDR3 spans 17 amino acids. The ends lost 6 bases at V and 5 bases at J; junction bases unmatched: 15. Germline CDR1 is LNHDA and CDR2 is SQIVND (reference sequence). Here the CDR3 reads CASSSPYKGQEDQPQHF. The CDR3 bases are TGTGCCAGTAGCTCACCTTATAAGGGACAGGAGGATCAGCCCCAGCATTTT. Using reference TRBV19 and TRBJ1-5 for the parts outside the CDR3, the full variable domain is DGGITQSPKYLFRKEGQNVTLSCEQNLNHDAMYWYRQDPGQGLRLIYYSQIVNDFQKGDIAEGYSVSREKKESFPLTVTSAQKNPTAFYLCASSSPYKGQEDQPQHFGDGTRLSIL.

V and J are TRBV9 and TRBJ2-2; D is undetermined. The CDR3 consists of 13 residues. Trimming stripped 0 bases from V and 8 bases from J, with 8 bases between. CDR1 and CDR2 from the germline V gene are SGDLS and YYNGEE. The CDR3 DNA sequence: TGTGCCAGCAGCGTAGTCGTGCAGGGGGAGCTGTTTTTT. It is translated as CASSVVVQGELFF.

V usage is TRBV29-1 and J usage is TRBJ1-4; TRBD1 matches 7 bases. V dropped 4 bases and J dropped 8; count of bases not matched to a gene: 7. The V gene's germline CDR1 is SQVTM and CDR2 ANQGSEA. The CDR3 covers 13 residues. In nucleotides, the CDR3 is TGCAGCGTTGTAGGGGGCGACGGGGAAAAACTGTTTTTT. Amino acid sequence: CSVVGGDGEKLFF.